This is a list of T cell receptor beta chains from one sample in a study of persistence of HIV-infected CD4 T cells. Assay used: immunoSEQ multiplex PCR; TCRdb lists only in-frame clones, some missing. The table shows almost 20,000 clones, with about 60% occurring only once. Their antigens remain unidentified. The source material was CD4+ T cells sorted from PBMCs after roughly 18-hour stimulation, sampled from a patient who received antiretroviral therapy. The receptors come from an adult woman with HIV who was CMV-seropositive. The CDR3 runs from the conserved cysteine through the conserved F or W. A D gene is named only where the DNA matches it firmly. The size of a clone is reported for some rows only, either as once, few or many, or as a class for expanded clones.

abundance	d_gene	v_gene	j_gene	CDR3nt	CDR3aa
NA	TRBD2	TRBV7-7	TRBJ2-3	TGTGCCAGCAGCCCAACCCCGGGGGGGCTTAACACAGATACGCAGTATTTT	CASSPTPGGLNTDTQYF
medium-sized	TRBD1	TRBV9	TRBJ1-6	TGTGCCAGCAGCGTTGGGACAGGGTACTCACCCCTCCACTTT	CASSVGTGYSPLHF
NA	NA	TRBV2	TRBJ1-4	TGTGCCAGCAGTGATAATGTAGGCGGCGAAAAACTGTTTTTT	CASSDNVGGEKLFF
NA	NA	TRBV2	TRBJ2-5	TGTGCCAGCAGTGAAGGCCCGGGCAGGGGACCCCACCAAGAGACCCAGTACTTC	CASSEGPGRGPHQETQYF
few	NA	TRBV7-2	TRBJ1-5	TGTGCCAGCAGCTTAGAGGCAGGGGGCAATCAGCCCCAGCATTTT	CASSLEAGGNQPQHF
NA	TRBD1	TRBV11-2	TRBJ1-1	TGTGCCAGCAGCTTACGACCCCACGCCCCAGCGGGACAGGGAGTTGAAGCTTTCTTT	CASSLRPHAPAGQGVEAFF
NA	TRBD1	TRBV5-1	TRBJ1-6	TGCGCCAGCAGCTTGGTACAGGGGGCTTCCTATAATTCACCCCTCCACTTT	CASSLVQGASYNSPLHF
NA	TRBD2	TRBV6-1	TRBJ2-5	TGTGCCAGCAGTGGTCTTAGAGCGGGGGGCCTAGAGACCCAGTACTTC	CASSGLRAGGLETQYF
NA	NA	TRBV12-3/TRBV12-4	TRBJ2-3	TGTGCCAGCAGTGTTCCCCGCAGAGATACGCAGTATTTT	CASSVPRRDTQYF
NA	NA	TRBV30	TRBJ1-1	TGTGCCTGGAGTCCCCCCCAGCTGAACACTGAAGCTTTCTTT	CAWSPPQLNTEAFF
NA	NA	TRBV3-1/TRBV3-2	TRBJ1-1	TGTGCCAGCAGTTACTCTGGCCGTACCCCTGAAGCTTTCTTT	CASSYSGRTPEAFF
NA	NA	TRBV27	TRBJ1-1	TGTGCCAGCAGATTTCAGGGGAACACTGAAGCTTTCTTT	CASRFQGNTEAFF
NA	NA	TRBV11-3	TRBJ1-4	TGTGCCAGCAGCGACTTGCGGGTCGGGAAAACTGTTTTT	CASSDLRVGKTVF
NA	NA	TRBV2	TRBJ1-3	TGTGCCAGCGAGAGGGACGGCTCTGGAAACACCATATATTTT	CASERDGSGNTIYF
few	NA	TRBV29-1	TRBJ1-5	TGCAGCGTTCACGAGGGAGGCGGTGGCAATCAGCCCCAGCATTTT	CSVHEGGGGNQPQHF
NA	NA	TRBV21-1	TRBJ2-1	TGTGCCAGCAGCAAGGGACCTAACTACAATGAGCAGTTCTTC	CASSKGPNYNEQFF
once	NA	TRBV5-4	TRBJ2-5	TGTGCCAGCAGCTTGGGTCCCCGGGAAGACCAGTACTTC	CASSLGPREDQYF
NA	TRBD1	TRBV18	TRBJ1-1	TGTGCCAGCTCACCGGGGACAGGAGTAGGTGGCACTGAAGCTTTCTTT	CASSPGTGVGGTEAFF
NA	NA	TRBV9	TRBJ1-5	TGTGCCAGCAGCGTAGCCCGTAGATGGGCAGGGGAACATCAGCCCCAGCATTTT	CASSVARRWAGEHQPQHF
NA	TRBD1	TRBV7-9	TRBJ1-1	TGTGCCAGCAGCCCGGCAGGGACAGGGCGGGCCACTGAAGCTTTCTTT	CASSPAGTGRATEAFF
NA	TRBD1	TRBV3-1/TRBV3-2	TRBJ1-1	TGTGCCAGCAGCTTTCGGACAGGGGGCAGGGCTTTCTTT	CASSFRTGGRAFF
NA	NA	TRBV13	TRBJ1-1	TGTGCCAGCAGCCCGAGACCGTTGAACACTGAAGCTTTCTTT	CASSPRPLNTEAFF
once	TRBD2	TRBV19	TRBJ2-3	TGTGCCAGTAGCCTTAGCGGGGGGGCCCTAGATACGCAGTATTTT	CASSLSGGALDTQYF
NA	TRBD2	TRBV30	TRBJ2-1	TGTGCCTGGAGTGAGGGGCGGGGGGAGCAGTTCTTC	CAWSEGRGEQFF
NA	TRBD1	TRBV19	TRBJ1-2	TGTGCCAGTATCATGGGACAGGGGTATCTCGGTAACGGCTACACCTTC	CASIMGQGYLGNGYTF
NA	TRBD1	TRBV30	TRBJ1-1	TGTGCCTGGAGCCCGGACAGGCGAACTGAAGCTTTCTTT	CAWSPDRRTEAFF
NA	NA	TRBV2	TRBJ2-5	TGTGCCAGCTTCGGCAGGGGAGAGACCCAGTACTTC	CASFGRGETQYF